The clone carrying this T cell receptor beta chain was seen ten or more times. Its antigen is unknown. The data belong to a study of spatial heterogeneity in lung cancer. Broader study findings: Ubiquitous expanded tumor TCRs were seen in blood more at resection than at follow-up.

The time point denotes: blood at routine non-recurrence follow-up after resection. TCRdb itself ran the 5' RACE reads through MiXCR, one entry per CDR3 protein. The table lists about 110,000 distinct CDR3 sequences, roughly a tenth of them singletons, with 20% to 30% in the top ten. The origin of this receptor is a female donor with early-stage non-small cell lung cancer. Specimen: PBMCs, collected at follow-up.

The CDR3 region is CASSHYTGQNTEAFF. For the CDR3, the DNA is TGTGCCAGCTCACACTATACAGGGCAGAACACTGAAGCTTTCTTT. The V gene is TRBV18, the J gene TRBJ1-1; D perhaps matches TRBD1 (6 bases). Germline V gene data show CDR1 as KGHSH and CDR2 as LQKENI. This CDR3 region has 15 residues. V lost 4 bases and J lost 1, with 13 bases in between.